This T cell receptor (beta chain) was observed in a study of regulatory T cells (dated by TCRdb to about 2018). Concerning the study at large: Between CD3G-deficient patients and healthy controls, the study compared T-cell receptor beta repertoires in sorted regulatory T cells, conventional CD4+ T cells and CD8+ T cells. Paper-wide results and their limitations: Compared with both autologous conventional CD4+ cells and control regulatory T cells, regulatory T cells from CD3G-deficient patients had reduced Shannon diversity. Repertoires from patients had restricted unique TRB V-J pairs and skewed V and J gene usage, with the strongest effect in regulatory T cells. Regulatory T-cell repertoire restriction was found to vary between patients and was most prominent in the two patients with the most severe autoimmunity. Patient regulatory T-cell samples yielded roughly tenfold fewer unique productive TRB reads than control samples.

With respect to this clone: The specificity of this receptor is unknown. The sample holds no much larger clone one base away, and base qualities are not on file.

Evidence of autoimmunity was found in all CD3G-deficient patients, and more severe autoimmunity was observed in two of the patients. Patients were tested at ages ranging from 2 to 39 years, and reduced naive and increased memory CD4+ and CD8+ T-cell proportions were found in the patients. CD4+ cells were FACS-sorted into CD25-high CD127-low regulatory T cells and CD25-low CD127-high conventional CD4+ T cells. A handful of individuals with CD3G deficiency made up the patient group. An international network of physicians across the United States, Europe and Asia provided the patient samples and clinical data. Peripheral blood mononuclear cells were isolated by Ficoll density separation. The multiplex PCR used 52 forward TRBV primers and 13 reverse TRBJ primers, with assay-based and computational corrections for amplification bias. Within the immunoSEQ assay, multiplex PCR amplified rearranged TRB loci from genomic DNA. An Illumina HiSeq platform was used to sequence the TRB amplicons. On the authors' methods: Custom algorithms error-filtered the raw sequences and aligned the raw sequences to reference gene sequences, after which the immunoSEQ online tools were used for analysis. Productive and nonproductive TRB rearrangement frequencies were evaluated among both unique and total sequences. For TRB CDR3 positions 6 and 7, hydrophobicity together with amino acid composition served as the basis for assessing self-reactivity potential. Prism software was used to run t tests, Mann-Whitney tests or two-way ANOVA for comparisons between groups. This is the immuneACCESS table as TCRdb keeps it, with only in-frame sequences that have V and J called. A part of the clones is gone; compared with another copy, unresolved V genes explain less than half, and the rest is unexplained. That table supplies the V and J calls and clone size; D and trimming were determined from the DNA. For this sample the table gives some 6,000 clones, of which around 87% were detected only once. The ten largest account for more than 1.5% of the sample.

The germline V gene gives CDR1 as MNHNS and CDR2 as SASEGT. The cysteine opens and the phenylalanine closes a CDR3 of 15 amino acids. Just the 45-base CDR3 DNA is kept, in frame starting at base 1. V is cut by 6 bases and J by 0 bases, and the space between the germline ends is 9 bases. This TCR was sampled from a person aged 18 to 35 with CD3G deficiency. Sample: CD4+ Tregs sorted from blood. Here the chain combines TRBV6-1 and TRBJ2-6; TRBD2 is perhaps the D gene, given 6 matching bases. CDR3 reads: CASSRGTSGANVLTF. The nucleotide sequence reads as follows: TGTGCCAGCAGCCGGGGGACCTCTGGGGCCAACGTCCTGACTTTC.